Each of the 28 T cell receptor beta chains below was sequenced from the same sample in a study of T-cell reconstitution after alpha-beta-depleted transplantation in children. Unique molecular identifiers were incorporated during preparation of the TCRbeta library. Each CDR3 protein gets one entry after TCRdb re-called the PCR reads with MiXCR. The table lists 400,000 to 500,000 distinct CDR3 sequences, approximately 10% of them singletons. Sequenced here: PBMCs from the stem cell graft donor, sampled from the stem cell graft. Every receptor here comes from a human donor who donated a stem cell graft to a child with acute myeloid leukemia.

There are a few counts of this clonotype. This sequence joins TRBV5-8 and TRBJ2-7; 9 bases match TRBD2. J was trimmed by 2 bases and V by 2 bases; bases with no gene match: 5. This CDR3 is built from 15 residues. CDR1 and CDR2 (germline): SGHTS, YDEGEE. The CDR3 DNA reads TGTGCCAGCAGCTTACCAGCGGGGGGCACCTACGAGCAGTACGTC. As protein: CASSLPAGGTYEQYV.

Comments on this clonotype: Possible read error: a much larger clone is one base away. This chain joins TRBV20-1 and TRBJ2-5; 7 bases fit TRBD1. Germline loops: CDR1 DFQATT, CDR2 SNEGSKA (reference sequence). CDR3 length: 15 residues. The CDR3, as DNA: TGCAGTGCCAGAGACAGGGAAGGATGGGGAGAGACCCAGTGCTTC. Its protein product is CSARDREGWGETQCF.

This clonotype was recorded at least ten times. V usage is TRBV27 and J usage is TRBJ2-3; either TRBD1 or TRBD2 may supply D (5 bases each). The germline V gene has CDR1 MNHEY and CDR2 SMNVEV (reference sequence). V shed 2 bases and J shed 7 bases, with 13 bases lying between them. The CDR3 length is 14 residues. The CDR3 sequence is CASSLGGPPNTQYF. The CDR3 coding sequence is TGTGCCAGCAGTTTAGGGGGACCGCCTAATACGCAGTATTTT.

This clonotype was observed once. The J gene is TRBJ1-1, the V gene TRBV7-2; D possibly corresponds to TRBD1 (5 bases). CDR3 size: 12 residues. The germline V gene has CDR1 SGHTA and CDR2 FQGNSA. The germline V and J ends were trimmed by 5 bases and 8 bases, with 12 bases remaining between them. The CDR3 nucleotides read TGTGCCAGCAGCCGGGGGGTTGGAGAAGCTTTCTTT. It specifies CASSRGVGEAFF.

A few counts support this clonotype. This chain uses TRBV9 with TRBJ1-2, with 7 positions matching TRBD1. Germline trimming cut 4 bases from V and 3 bases from J; bases unmatched to any gene: 24. The germline gives CDR1 SGDLS, CDR2 YYNGEE. The CDR3 extends over 20 amino acids. The CDR3 DNA sequence: TGTGCCAGCAGCCCGGGGGGAGGCGGGACAGTTTTAACTCCATACTATGGCTACACCTTC. Translation: CASSPGGGGTVLTPYYGYTF.

This clonotype came up a few times. This chain connects TRBV5-1 to TRBJ2-2; TRBD2 might be the D (6 bases). The CDR3 is 17 residues long. V lost 3 bases, J lost 4 bases, and 19 bases lay in between. Germline V CDR1 and CDR2: SGHRS, YFSETQ. CDR3 nucleotide sequence: TGCGCCAGCAGCTCCTCATCCTGGGGGGTTGGCACCGGGGAGCTGTTTTTT. As protein: CASSSSSWGVGTGELFF. Full variable domain (rest looked up from reference TRBV5-1 and TRBJ2-2): KAGVTQTPRYLIKTRGQQVTLSCSPISGHRSVSWYQQTPGQGLQFLFEYFSETQRNKGNFPGRFSGRQFSNSRSEMNVSTLELGDSALYLCASSSSSWGVGTGELFFGEGSRLTVL.

V gene TRBV7-2 combines with J gene TRBJ2-1; 11 bases fit TRBD2. The germline CDR1 and CDR2 sequences are SGHTA and FQGNSA. This CDR3 has 15 amino acids. V dropped 3 bases and J dropped 5; count of bases not matched to a gene: 3. The CDR3 nucleotides read TGTGCCAGCAGCTTTAGCGGGAGGGCGGACAATGAGCAGTTCTTC. This translates into CASSFSGRADNEQFF.

In its sample, this clonotype was seen a few times. The chain recombines TRBV21-1 with TRBJ1-5; TRBD1, as called in the table, went unchecked against the DNA. TRBV21-1 is noted as a pseudogene. This CDR3 contains 19 residues. CDR3 in amino acids: CASSRKGRTVILFNQPQHF. Here the CDR3 DNA reads TGTGCCAGCAGCCGTAAGGGACGGACTGTGATTCTTTTCAATCAGCCCCAGCATTTT.

This chain uses TRBV28 with TRBJ2-6; D call uncertain. Germline V CDR1 and CDR2: MDHEN, SYDVKM. Trimming took 4 bases from V and 0 from J, leaving 19 bases between them. The CDR3 contains 19 residues. The CDR3 spells CASSSTFRTATSGANVLTF. The CDR3 DNA follows: TGTGCCAGCAGTTCTACATTCCGAACAGCGACCTCTGGGGCCAACGTCCTGACTTTC.

This clonotype was found many times. The CDR3 sequence is CSVEAHRGGSDTQYF. The CDR3, as DNA: TGCAGCGTTGAAGCACACAGGGGTGGATCAGATACGCAGTATTTT. The rearrangement joins TRBV29-1 to TRBJ2-3, with TRBD1 matching over 7 bases. The CDR3 has 15 residues. The V gene end was trimmed by 1 base and the J gene end by 4 bases; junction bases not matched to a gene: 8. The V gene's germline CDR1 is SQVTM and CDR2 ANQGSEA.

With respect to this clonotype: At one end the junction does not follow the germline gene, possibly because of a read error. This chain joins TRBV20-1 and TRBJ2-1; 9 nucleotides agree with TRBD2. This CDR3 is 17 amino acids long. Germline CDR1 is DFQATT and CDR2 is SNEGSKA (reference sequence). CDR3 sequence (DNA): TGCTGTGCTAGAGATCCTAGCGGGGTCCTCTCCTACAATGAGCAGTTCTTC. As protein: CCARDPSGVLSYNEQFF.

This clonotype has more than one count but fewer than ten. This chain connects TRBV29-1 to TRBJ1-1; D unresolved. This CDR3 has 13 amino acids. V lost 3 bases, J lost 5 bases, and 13 bases lay in between. The germline V gene encodes CDR1 SQVTM and CDR2 ANQGSEA. The CDR3 loop is CSVDAGVGTEAFF. CDR3 in DNA: TGCAGCGTTGATGCGGGAGTGGGGACTGAAGCTTTCTTT.

V usage is TRBV20-1 and J usage is TRBJ1-2; D unresolved. Trimming removed 8 bases from V and 4 bases from J, with 14 bases in between. This CDR3 has 12 amino acids. Germline lookup yields CDR1 DFQATT and CDR2 SNEGSKA (reference sequence). The CDR3 loop reads CSPDPGIYGYTF. As DNA, the CDR3 is TGCAGTCCGGACCCGGGAATCTATGGCTACACCTTC.

A single count supports this clonotype. This CDR3 is CASSLGSGRLDTGELFF. CDR3 sequence (DNA): TGTGCCAGCAGCTTGGGTAGCGGGAGACTCGACACCGGGGAGCTGTTTTTT. The chain joins TRBV5-5 to TRBJ2-2; 9 positions agree with TRBD2. Germline V lookup: CDR1 SGHKS, CDR2 YYEKEE (reference sequence). Trimming cost V 0 bases and J 3 bases; bases outside gene matches: 6. This CDR3 region has 17 residues.

This clonotype was counted many times. The chain combines TRBV7-8 with TRBJ2-7; 9 nucleotides line up with TRBD2. CDR1 is SGHVS, CDR2 FQNEAQ, per germline. The CDR3 length is 14 residues. Germline trimming cut 5 bases from V and 4 bases from J; bases unmatched to any gene: 6. Here the CDR3 reads CASSMSGRSYEQYF. The DNA of the CDR3 is TGTGCCAGCAGCATGAGCGGGAGGTCGTACGAGCAGTACTTC.

The chain couples TRBV4-2 to TRBJ2-5, with TRBD1 as a possible D gene (6 bases). V was trimmed by 4 bases and J by 5 bases, leaving 23 bases between them. The CDR3 loop spans 17 amino acids. CDR1 is LGHNA, CDR2 YNFKEQ, per germline. DNA of the CDR3: TGTGCCAGCAGCCTCCTCCAAGGGGGTTCCCGAGGGGAGACCCAGTACTTC. Its translation: CASSLLQGGSRGETQYF.

The sample holds a few counts of this clonotype. The CDR3: CSVEESHRTDTQYF. CDR3 in DNA: TGCAGCGTTGAAGAATCTCACCGCACAGATACGCAGTATTTT. The genes are TRBV29-1 and TRBJ2-3, with unresolved D. This CDR3 comprises 14 residues. Per germline, CDR1 SQVTM and CDR2 ANQGSEA. Trimming took 0 bases from V and 1 from J, leaving 8 bases between them.

This clonotype showed up just a few times. The J gene is TRBJ2-5, the V gene TRBV11-2; D possibly uses TRBD1 or TRBD2 (6 bases each). The CDR3 is 17 residues long. Germline CDR1 and CDR2: SGHAT and FQNNGV. V was cut by 1 base and J by 5 bases, with 20 bases left in between. In DNA form, the CDR3 reads TGTGCCAGCAGCTTAGTTCCGGGTGGGGGGCGTCGGGAGACCCAGTACTTC. Translating it yields CASSLVPGGGRRETQYF.

The genes are TRBV25-1 and TRBJ2-6, with D possibly TRBD1 on 5 matching bases. Germline CDR1 reads MGHDK; CDR2 reads SYGVNS. The CDR3 has 20 amino acids. V was pared by 8 bases and J by 0 bases, with 26 bases between. CDR3 sequence reads: CASSEGPQGRSNSGANVLTF. The CDR3 nucleotides read TGTGCCAGCTCCGAAGGTCCTCAGGGCCGCTCCAACTCTGGGGCCAACGTCCTGACTTTC.

With respect to this clonotype: It may be a read error: a sequence one base away is much more abundant. The rearrangement joins TRBV20-1 to TRBJ1-2, with a tentative D call TRBD1 (5 bases). Germline loops: CDR1 DFQATT, CDR2 SNEGSKA (reference sequence). This CDR3 contains 17 residues. Between the trimmed V and J ends, which lost 6 bases and 5 bases, there was a span of 28 bases. CDR3 nucleotides: TGCAGTGCAGTCGACTCCAAGCGCCGGGGGTCCGAGTATGGCTACACCTTC. Translated, it gives CSAVDSKRRGSEYGYTF.

The V call is TRBV20-1, the J call TRBJ2-4; either TRBD1 or TRBD2 may fit D (5 bases each). The germline V gene encodes CDR1 DFQATT and CDR2 SNEGSKA (reference sequence). CDR3 length: 13 residues. Between the trimmed V and J ends, which lost 1 base and 2 bases, there was a span of 6 bases. In DNA, the CDR3 is TGCAGTGCTAGAGGGGGGACCAAAAACATTCAGTACTTC. Translated: CSARGGTKNIQYF.

The chain carries TRBV6-1 and TRBJ2-2, with 9 bases lining up with TRBD1. V lost 4 bases, J lost 4 bases, and 4 bases stayed unmatched. This CDR3 comprises 15 residues. Germline V lookup: CDR1 MNHNS, CDR2 SASEGT. The CDR3 DNA reads TGTGCCAGCAGTGGGGACAGGGTTGCCACCGGGGAGCTGTTTTTT. This codes for CASSGDRVATGELFF.

The J gene is TRBJ2-2, the V gene TRBV6-1; 8 bases map to TRBD1. The trim removed 7 bases at V and 5 bases at J, leaving 9 bases unmatched. The germline V gene encodes CDR1 MNHNS and CDR2 SASEGT. This CDR3 is 15 amino acids long. CDR3 bases: TGTGCCAGCAAACGAGGACAGGGTTATACCGGGGAGCTGTTTTTT. As protein: CASKRGQGYTGELFF.

The J gene is TRBJ2-2, the V gene TRBV5-1; 10 bases align to TRBD2. From germline, CDR1 is SGHRS and CDR2 YFSETQ. The CDR3 covers 16 residues. Unmatched junction bases numbered 6, after V lost 3 bases and J lost 4 bases. The CDR3 is CASSSELAGATGELFF. As DNA, the CDR3 is TGCGCCAGCAGCTCGGAGCTAGCGGGAGCCACCGGGGAGCTGTTTTTT.

CDR3 protein: CASSQDPTYEQYF. In DNA, the CDR3 is TGTGCCAGCAGCCAAGATCCCACGTACGAGCAGTACTTC. The gene calls are TRBV4-2 and TRBJ2-7; D is uncertain. CDR1 is LGHNA and CDR2 is YNFKEQ in the germline V gene. The CDR3 has 13 residues. With 0 bases removed from V and 4 bases from J, the gap between germline ends came to 7 bases.

This clonotype was seen repeatedly, ten times or more. The chain links TRBV12-3 or TRBV12-4 to TRBJ2-3, with unresolved D. Trimming cost V 0 bases and J 0 bases, with 4 bases left between them. The length of the CDR3 is 14 residues. The DNA for the CDR3 is TGTGCCAGCAGTTTAGCGATTAGCACAGATACGCAGTATTTT. Translating it yields CASSLAISTDTQYF.

In its sample, this clonotype was seen a few times. A much larger clonotype is one base distant, so this may be a read error. The chain carries TRBV9 and TRBJ2-5; D is perhaps TRBD1 or TRBD2 (6 bases each). The CDR3 contains 16 residues. V lost 4 bases to trimming and J lost 5 bases, with 21 bases between them. Germline CDR1 reads SGDLS; CDR2 reads YYNGEE. The CDR3 coding sequence is TGTGCCAGCAGCTTAGTGGGCCTCGGGGGCCGGGAGACCCAGTACTTC. Amino acid sequence: CASSLVGLGGRETQYF.

This clonotype was picked up a small number of times. This chain connects TRBV20-1 to TRBJ2-7, with D perhaps matching TRBD2 (5 bases). Deletions cut 3 bases from V and 0 bases from J, with 12 bases between. The germline V gene has CDR1 DFQATT and CDR2 SNEGSKA (reference sequence). The CDR3 sequence is 14 residues long. This CDR3 is CSARALGSSYEQYV. The CDR3 nucleotides are TGCAGTGCTAGGGCCCTAGGGAGCTCCTACGAGCAGTACGTC.